This T cell receptor beta chain is drawn from a study of tumor-infiltrating lymphocytes in localized non-small cell lung cancer. As for the study in general: Tumor tissue and non-adjacent uninvolved lung came from each patient. The study, taken as a whole, reports: No link was found between tumor T-cell fraction and recurrence-free survival.

As concerns this clone: What it binds is unknown.

Sequencing was performed with immunoSEQ multiplex PCR; in TCRdb, only in-frame clones are kept and a portion is missing. The sample records 9,500 to 15,000 clones, under 80% being singletons. The TCR originated in a human donor with non-small cell lung cancer. Sequencing was carried out using lung tumor tissue.

The CDR3 loop reads CASSFQETQYF. The CDR3 DNA is TGTGCCAGCAGTTTCCAAGAGACCCAGTACTTC. The chain links TRBV5-6 to TRBJ2-5; no clear D. The germline gives CDR1 SGHDT, CDR2 YYEEEE. Trimming stripped 5 bases from V and 1 base from J, with 3 bases between. The CDR3 is 11 residues long. The full variable domain, completed using reference TRBV5-6 and TRBJ2-5, is DAGVTQSPTHLIKTRGQQVTLRCSPKSGHDTVSWYQQALGQGPQFIFQYYEEEERQRGNFPDRFSGHQFPNYSSELNVNALLLGDSALYLCASSFQETQYFGPGTRLLVL.